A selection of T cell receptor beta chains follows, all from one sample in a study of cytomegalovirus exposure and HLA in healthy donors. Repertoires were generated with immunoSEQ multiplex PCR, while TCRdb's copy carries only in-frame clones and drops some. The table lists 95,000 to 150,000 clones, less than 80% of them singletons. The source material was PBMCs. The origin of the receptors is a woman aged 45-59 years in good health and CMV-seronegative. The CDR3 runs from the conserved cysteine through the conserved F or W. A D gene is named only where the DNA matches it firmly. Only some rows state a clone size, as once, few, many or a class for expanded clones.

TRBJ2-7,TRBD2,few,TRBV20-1,TGCAGTGCTAGCGGGAGGACCGAGCAGTACTTC,CSASGRTEQYF
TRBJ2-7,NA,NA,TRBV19,TGTGCCAGTAGTCAGGGTTCCGAGCAGTACTTC,CASSQGSEQYF
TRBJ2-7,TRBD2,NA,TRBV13,TGTGCCAGCAGCAAAACTAGCGGGAGGGCCGTCTCCTACGAGCAGTACTTC,CASSKTSGRAVSYEQYF
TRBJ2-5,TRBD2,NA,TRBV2,TGTGCCGGCAGTACCGGGACTAGCGGGAGAGGGGGGGAGACCCAGTACTTC,CAGSTGTSGRGGETQYF
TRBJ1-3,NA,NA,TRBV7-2,TGTGCCAGCAGCTACAGGAGCTCTGGAAACACCATATATTTT,CASSYRSSGNTIYF
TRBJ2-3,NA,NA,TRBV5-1,TGCGCCAGCAGCTTGGCCGGGGTACTCACAGATACGCAGTATTTT,CASSLAGVLTDTQYF
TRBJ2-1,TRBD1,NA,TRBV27,TGTGCCAGCAGTTTAGGACAGGGGATCGATGAGCAGTTCTTC,CASSLGQGIDEQFF
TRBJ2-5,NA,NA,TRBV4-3,TGCGCCAGCAGCCAAGACGTTCGGGGAGGGCAGGGGCAAGAGACCCAGTACTTC,CASSQDVRGGQGQETQYF
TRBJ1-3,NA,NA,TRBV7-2,TGTGCCAGCAGCCCGACAGCGGGTCCTGGAAACACCATATATTTT,CASSPTAGPGNTIYF
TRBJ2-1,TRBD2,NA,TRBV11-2,TGTGCCAGCAGCTTGGACCACCGGGTAGCGGGAGAGAATGAGCAGTTCTTC,CASSLDHRVAGENEQFF
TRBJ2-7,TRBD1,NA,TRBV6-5,TGTGCCAGCAGCTACGAGACGACAGGGAGAGACGAGCAGTACTTC,CASSYETTGRDEQYF
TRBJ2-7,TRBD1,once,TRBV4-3,TGCGCCAGCAGCCAAGACAGGGGGCAGTCCTACGAGCAGTACTTC,CASSQDRGQSYEQYF
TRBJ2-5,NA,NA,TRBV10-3,TGTGCCATCAGCCAGGGTTCCCAAGAGACCCAGTACTTC,CAISQGSQETQYF
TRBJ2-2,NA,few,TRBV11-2,TGTGCCAGCTGTGGGCGGGATGGCGGGGAGCTGTTTTTT,CASCGRDGGELFF
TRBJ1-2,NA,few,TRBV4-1,TGCGCCAGCAGCCATATAATAAACTATAACTATGGCTACACCTTC,CASSHIINYNYGYTF
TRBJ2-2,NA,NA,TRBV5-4,TGTGCCAGCAGCTTGGACGGGGGAATTGGCGGGGAGCTGTTTTTT,CASSLDGGIGGELFF
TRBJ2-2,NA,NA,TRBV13,TGTGCCAGCAGCTTGGGGGCGTCCGGGGAGCTGTTTTTT,CASSLGASGELFF